The source of this T cell receptor beta chain is a study of shared clonotypes between healthy human individuals. In germline, CDR1 is MNHNS, CDR2 SASEGT. V shed 3 bases and J 8 bases; nucleotides not matched to a gene: 9. The CDR3 is 14 amino acids. Assay execution took place at the deep level. Only in-frame clones appear in the TCRdb table, and some are missing; sequencing was by immunoSEQ multiplex PCR. The data show a few million clones, with around nine tenths seen just once and more than 0.12% held by the top ten. The sequencing sample was made of naive CD4+ T cells sorted from blood. Subset meaning: CD45RA+ positively selected. The chain joins TRBV6-1 to TRBJ1-2; 7 bases are a match to TRBD1. The clonotype comes from a man aged 18 to 29 in good health. CDR3 bases: TGTGCCAGCAGTGAGGGACAGATCGCGGGGGGCTACACCTTC. This translates into CASSEGQIAGGYTF.